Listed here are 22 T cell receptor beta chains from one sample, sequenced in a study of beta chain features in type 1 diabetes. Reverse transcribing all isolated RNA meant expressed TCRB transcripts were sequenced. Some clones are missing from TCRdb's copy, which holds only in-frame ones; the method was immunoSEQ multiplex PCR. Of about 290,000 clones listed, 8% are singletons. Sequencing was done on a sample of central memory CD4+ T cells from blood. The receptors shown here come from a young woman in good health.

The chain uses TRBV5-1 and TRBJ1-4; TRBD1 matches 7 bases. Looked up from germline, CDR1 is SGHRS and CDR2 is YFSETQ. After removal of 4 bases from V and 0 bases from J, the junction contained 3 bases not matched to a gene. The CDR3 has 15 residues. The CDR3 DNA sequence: TGCGCCAGCAGCGCGCAGGGGGCAACTAATGAAAAACTGTTTTTT. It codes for CASSAQGATNEKLFF. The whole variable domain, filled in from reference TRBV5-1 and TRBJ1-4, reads KAGVTQTPRYLIKTRGQQVTLSCSPISGHRSVSWYQQTPGQGLQFLFEYFSETQRNKGNFPGRFSGRQFSNSRSEMNVSTLELGDSALYLCASSAQGATNEKLFFGSGTQLSVL.

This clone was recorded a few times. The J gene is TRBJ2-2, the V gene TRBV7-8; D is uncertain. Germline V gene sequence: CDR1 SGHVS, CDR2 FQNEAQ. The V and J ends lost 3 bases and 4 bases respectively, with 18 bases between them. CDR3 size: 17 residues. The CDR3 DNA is TGTGCCAGCAGCTTCGGCGGATTCTCTTTTACCACCGGGGAGCTGTTTTTT. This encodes CASSFGGFSFTTGELFF.

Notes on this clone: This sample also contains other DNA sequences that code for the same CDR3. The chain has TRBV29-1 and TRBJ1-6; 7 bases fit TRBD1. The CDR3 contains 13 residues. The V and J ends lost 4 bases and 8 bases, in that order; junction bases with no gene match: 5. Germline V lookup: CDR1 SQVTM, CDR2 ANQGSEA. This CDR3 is CSVGGTEDSPLHF. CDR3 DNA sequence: TGCAGCGTTGGTGGGACAGAGGATTCACCCCTCCACTTT.

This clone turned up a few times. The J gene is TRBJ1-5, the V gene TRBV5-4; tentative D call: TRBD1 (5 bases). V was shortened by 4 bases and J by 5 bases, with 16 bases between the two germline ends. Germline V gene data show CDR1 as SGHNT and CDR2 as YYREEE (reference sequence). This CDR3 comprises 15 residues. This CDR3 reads CASSSGAGWDQPQHF. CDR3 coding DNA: TGTGCCAGCAGCAGCGGGGCGGGGTGGGATCAGCCCCAGCATTTT. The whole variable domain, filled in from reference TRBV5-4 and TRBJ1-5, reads ETGVTQSPTHLIKTRGQQVTLRCSSQSGHNTVSWYQQALGQGPQFIFQYYREEENGRGNFPPRFSGLQFPNYSSELNVNALELDDSALYLCASSSGAGWDQPQHFGDGTRLSIL.

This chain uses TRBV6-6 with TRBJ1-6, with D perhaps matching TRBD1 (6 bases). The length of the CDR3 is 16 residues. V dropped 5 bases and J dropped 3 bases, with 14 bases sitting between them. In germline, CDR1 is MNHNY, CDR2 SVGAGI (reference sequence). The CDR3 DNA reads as TGTGCCAGCAGTAACGGGGACAACGACTATAATTCACCCCTCCACTTT. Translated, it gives CASSNGDNDYNSPLHF.

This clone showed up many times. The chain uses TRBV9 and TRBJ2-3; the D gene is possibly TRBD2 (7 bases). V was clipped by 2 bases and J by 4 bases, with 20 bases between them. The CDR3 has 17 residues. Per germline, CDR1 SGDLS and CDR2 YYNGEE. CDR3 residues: CASSVTPLAEGADTQYF. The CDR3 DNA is TGTGCCAGCAGCGTGACCCCCCTAGCGGAGGGGGCAGATACGCAGTATTTT.

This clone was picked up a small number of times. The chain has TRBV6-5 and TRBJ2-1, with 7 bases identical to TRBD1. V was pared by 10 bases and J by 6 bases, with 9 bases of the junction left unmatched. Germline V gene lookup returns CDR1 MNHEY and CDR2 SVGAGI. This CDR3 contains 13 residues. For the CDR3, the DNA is TGTGCCATCAGCGACAGGGCCGGCAATGAGCAGTTCTTC. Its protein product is CAISDRAGNEQFF.

CDR3 sequence: CSVDKEGRTEAFF. The CDR3 region has the DNA TGCAGCGTAGATAAGGAGGGGCGCACTGAAGCTTTCTTT. The chain carries TRBV29-1 and TRBJ1-1; D possibly corresponds to TRBD1 (5 bases). CDR1 SQVTM and CDR2 ANQGSEA come from the germline V gene. CDR3 length equals 13 residues. The germline V and J ends were trimmed by 6 bases and 4 bases, with 15 bases remaining between them. The full variable domain, in which reference TRBV29-1 and TRBJ1-1 provide the parts outside the CDR3, is SAVISQKPSRDICQRGTSLTIQCQVDSQVTMMFWYRQQPGQSLTLIATANQGSEATYESGFVIDKFPISRPNLTFSTLTVSNMSPEDSSIYLCSVDKEGRTEAFFGQGTRLTVV.

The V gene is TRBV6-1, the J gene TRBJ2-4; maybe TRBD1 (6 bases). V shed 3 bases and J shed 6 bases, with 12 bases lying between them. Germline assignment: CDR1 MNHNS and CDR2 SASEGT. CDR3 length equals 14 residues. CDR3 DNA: TGTGCCAGCAGTGATAGTGGCAGGGGAAACATTCAGTACTTC. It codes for CASSDSGRGNIQYF.

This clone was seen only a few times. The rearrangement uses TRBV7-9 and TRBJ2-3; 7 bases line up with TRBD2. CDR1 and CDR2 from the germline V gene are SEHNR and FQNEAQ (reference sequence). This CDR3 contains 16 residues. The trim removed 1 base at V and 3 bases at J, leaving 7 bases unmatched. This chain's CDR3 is CASSLERTSVTDTQYF. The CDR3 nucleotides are TGTGCCAGCAGCTTAGAACGGACTAGTGTGACAGATACGCAGTATTTT.

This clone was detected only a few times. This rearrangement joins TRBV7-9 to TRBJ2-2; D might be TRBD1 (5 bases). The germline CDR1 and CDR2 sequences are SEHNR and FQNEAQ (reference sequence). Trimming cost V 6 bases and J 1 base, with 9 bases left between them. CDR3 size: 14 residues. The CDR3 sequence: CASSQGQNTGELFF. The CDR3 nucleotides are TGTGCCAGCAGTCAGGGCCAGAACACCGGGGAGCTGTTTTTT.

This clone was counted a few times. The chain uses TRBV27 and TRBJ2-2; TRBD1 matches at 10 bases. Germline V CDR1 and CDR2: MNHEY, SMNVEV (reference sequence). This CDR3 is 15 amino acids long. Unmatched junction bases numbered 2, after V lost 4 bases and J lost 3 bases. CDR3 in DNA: TGTGCCAGCAGTTCAGGACAGGGGGACACCGGGGAGCTGTTTTTT. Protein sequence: CASSSGQGDTGELFF.

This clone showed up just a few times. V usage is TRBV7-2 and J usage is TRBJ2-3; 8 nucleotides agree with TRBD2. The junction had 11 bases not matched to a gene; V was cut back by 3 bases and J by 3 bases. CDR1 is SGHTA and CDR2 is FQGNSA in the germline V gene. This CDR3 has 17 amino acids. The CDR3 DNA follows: TGTGCCAGCAGCTTGGACCCCCCAGCGGGGGAGACAGATACGCAGTATTTT. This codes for CASSLDPPAGETDTQYF. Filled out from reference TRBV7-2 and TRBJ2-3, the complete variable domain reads GAGVSQSPSNKVTEKGKDVELRCDPISGHTALYWYRQSLGQGLEFLIYFQGNSAPDKSGLPSDRFSAERTGGSVSTLTIQRTQQEDSAVYLCASSLDPPAGETDTQYFGPGTRLTVL.

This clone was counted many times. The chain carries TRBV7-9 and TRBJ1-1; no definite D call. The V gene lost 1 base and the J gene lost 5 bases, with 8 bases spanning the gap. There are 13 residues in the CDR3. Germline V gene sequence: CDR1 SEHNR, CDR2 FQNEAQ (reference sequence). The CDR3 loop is CASSLERLTEAFF. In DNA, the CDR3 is TGTGCCAGCAGCTTAGAACGGCTTACTGAAGCTTTCTTT.

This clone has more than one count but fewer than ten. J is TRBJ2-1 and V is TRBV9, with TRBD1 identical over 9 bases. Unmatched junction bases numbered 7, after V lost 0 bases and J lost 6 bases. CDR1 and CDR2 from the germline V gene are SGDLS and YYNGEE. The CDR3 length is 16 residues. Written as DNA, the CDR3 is TGTGCCAGCAGCGTAGTGGGACAGGGAACCCTCAATGAGCAGTTCTTC. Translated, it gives CASSVVGQGTLNEQFF.

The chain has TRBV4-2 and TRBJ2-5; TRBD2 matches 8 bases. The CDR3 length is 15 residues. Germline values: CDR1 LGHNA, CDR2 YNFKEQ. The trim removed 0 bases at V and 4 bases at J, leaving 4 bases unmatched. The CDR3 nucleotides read TGTGCCAGCAGCCAAGATTCGGCGGGAGGAGAGACCCAGTACTTC. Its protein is CASSQDSAGGETQYF.

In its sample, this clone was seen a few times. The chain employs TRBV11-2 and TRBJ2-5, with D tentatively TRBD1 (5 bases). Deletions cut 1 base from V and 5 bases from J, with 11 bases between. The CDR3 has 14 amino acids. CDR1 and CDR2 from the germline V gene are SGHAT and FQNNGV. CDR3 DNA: TGTGCCAGCAGCTTAGGAGCCAGGGCGGAGACCCAGTACTTC. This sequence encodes CASSLGARAETQYF.

The CDR3 nucleotides are TGTGCCAGTAGTAGCCGGTTGACAAAGAATCAGCCCCAGCATTTT. Translation gives CASSSRLTKNQPQHF. The chain couples TRBV19 to TRBJ1-5; D unresolved. The germline gives CDR1 LNHDA, CDR2 SQIVND (reference sequence). V was trimmed by 4 bases and J by 4 bases, leaving 14 bases between them. This CDR3 contains 15 residues.

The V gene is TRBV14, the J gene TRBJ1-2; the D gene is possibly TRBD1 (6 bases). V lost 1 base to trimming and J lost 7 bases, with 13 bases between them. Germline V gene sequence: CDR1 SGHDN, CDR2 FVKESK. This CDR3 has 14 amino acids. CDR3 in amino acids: CASSQAGAGLGYTF. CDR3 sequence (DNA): TGTGCCAGCAGCCAAGCAGGGGCCGGACTTGGCTACACCTTC. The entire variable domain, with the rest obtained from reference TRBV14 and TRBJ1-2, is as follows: EAGVTQFPSHSVIEKGQTVTLRCDPISGHDNLYWYRRVMGKEIKFLLHFVKESKQDESGMPNNRFLAERTGGTYSTLKVQPAELEDSGVYFCASSQAGAGLGYTFGSGTRLTVV.

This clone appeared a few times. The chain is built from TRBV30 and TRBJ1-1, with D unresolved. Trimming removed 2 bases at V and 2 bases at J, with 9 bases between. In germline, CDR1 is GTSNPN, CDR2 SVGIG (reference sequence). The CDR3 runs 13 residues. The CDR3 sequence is CAWSIQTNTEAFF. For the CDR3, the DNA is TGTGCCTGGAGTATCCAGACTAACACTGAAGCTTTCTTT.

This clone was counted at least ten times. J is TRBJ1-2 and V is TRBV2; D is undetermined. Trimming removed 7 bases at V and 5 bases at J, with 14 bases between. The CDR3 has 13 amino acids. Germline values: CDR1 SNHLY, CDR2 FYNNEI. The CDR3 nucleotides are TGTGCCAGCACTCTCCTGCGGGGTTATGGCTACACCTTC. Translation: CASTLLRGYGYTF.

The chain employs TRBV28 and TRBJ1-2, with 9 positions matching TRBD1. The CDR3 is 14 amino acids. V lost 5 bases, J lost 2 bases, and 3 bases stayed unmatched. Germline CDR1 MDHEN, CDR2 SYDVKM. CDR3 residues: CASSRQGGNYGYTF. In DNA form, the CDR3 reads TGTGCCAGCAGTCGACAGGGGGGGAACTATGGCTACACCTTC.